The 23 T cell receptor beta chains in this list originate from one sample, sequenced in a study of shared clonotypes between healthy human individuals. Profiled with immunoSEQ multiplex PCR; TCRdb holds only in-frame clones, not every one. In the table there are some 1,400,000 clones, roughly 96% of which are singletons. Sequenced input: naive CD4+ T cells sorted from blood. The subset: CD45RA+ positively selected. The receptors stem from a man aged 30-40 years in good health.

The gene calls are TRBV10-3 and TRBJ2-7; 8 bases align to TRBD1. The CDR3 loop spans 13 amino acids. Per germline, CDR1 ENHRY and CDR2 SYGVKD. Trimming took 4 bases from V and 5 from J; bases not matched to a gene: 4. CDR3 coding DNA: TGTGCCATCAGTGGGCCAGGGGGCAACGAGCAGTACTTC. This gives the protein CAISGPGGNEQYF.

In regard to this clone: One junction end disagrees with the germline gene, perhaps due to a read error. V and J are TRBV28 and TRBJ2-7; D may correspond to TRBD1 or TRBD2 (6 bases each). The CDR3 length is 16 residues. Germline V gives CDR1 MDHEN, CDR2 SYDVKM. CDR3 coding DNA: TGTGCCAGCAGCTTATTTCGGGGGCAAACGGTCTACGAGCAGTACTTC. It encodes CASSLFRGQTVYEQYF. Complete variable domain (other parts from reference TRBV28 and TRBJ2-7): DVKVTQSSRYLVKRTGEKVFLECVQDMDHENMFWYRQDPGLGLRLIYFSYDVKMKEKGDIPEGYSVSREKKERFSLILESASTNQTSMYLCASSLFRGQTVYEQYFGPGTRLTVT.

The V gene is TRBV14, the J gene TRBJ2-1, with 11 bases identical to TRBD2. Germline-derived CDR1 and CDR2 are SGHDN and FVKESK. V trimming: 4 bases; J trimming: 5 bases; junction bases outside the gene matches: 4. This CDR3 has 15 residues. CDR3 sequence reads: CASSRLAGSHNEQFF. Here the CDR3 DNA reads TGTGCCAGCAGCCGACTAGCGGGAAGTCACAATGAGCAGTTCTTC. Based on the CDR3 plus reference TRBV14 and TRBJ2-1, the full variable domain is EAGVTQFPSHSVIEKGQTVTLRCDPISGHDNLYWYRRVMGKEIKFLLHFVKESKQDESGMPNNRFLAERTGGTYSTLKVQPAELEDSGVYFCASSRLAGSHNEQFFGPGTRLTVL.

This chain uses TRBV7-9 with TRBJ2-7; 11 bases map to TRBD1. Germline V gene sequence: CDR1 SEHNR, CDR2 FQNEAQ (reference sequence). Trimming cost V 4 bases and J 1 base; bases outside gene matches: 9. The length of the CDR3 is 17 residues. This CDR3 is CASSSGGGTGGSYEQYF. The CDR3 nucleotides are TGTGCCAGCAGCTCCGGGGGTGGGACAGGGGGATCCTACGAGCAGTACTTC.

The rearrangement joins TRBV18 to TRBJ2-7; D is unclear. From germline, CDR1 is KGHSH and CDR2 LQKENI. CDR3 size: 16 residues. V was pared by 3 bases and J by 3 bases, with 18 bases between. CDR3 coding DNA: TGTGCCAGCTCACCGCAGTCTGCGTCGTCACTCTACGAGCAGTACTTC. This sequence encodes CASSPQSASSLYEQYF. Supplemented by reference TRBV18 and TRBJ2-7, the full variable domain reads NAGVMQNPRHLVRRRGQEARLRCSPMKGHSHVYWYRQLPEEGLKFMVYLQKENIIDESGMPKERFSAEFPKEGPSILRIQQVVRGDSAAYFCASSPQSASSLYEQYFGPGTRLTVT.

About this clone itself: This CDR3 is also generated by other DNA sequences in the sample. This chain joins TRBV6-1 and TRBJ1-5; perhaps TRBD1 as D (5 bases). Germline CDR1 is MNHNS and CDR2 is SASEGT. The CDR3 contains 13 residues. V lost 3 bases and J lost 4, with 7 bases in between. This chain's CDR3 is CASSDRANQPQHF. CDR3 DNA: TGTGCCAGCAGTGACAGGGCGAATCAGCCCCAGCATTTT.

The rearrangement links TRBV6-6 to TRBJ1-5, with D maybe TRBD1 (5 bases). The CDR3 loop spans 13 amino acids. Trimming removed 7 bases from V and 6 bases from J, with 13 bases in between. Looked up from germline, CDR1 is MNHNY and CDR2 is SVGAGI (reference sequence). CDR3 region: CASNSRGSQPQHF. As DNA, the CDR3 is TGTGCCAGCAATAGTCGGGGCTCTCAGCCCCAGCATTTT.

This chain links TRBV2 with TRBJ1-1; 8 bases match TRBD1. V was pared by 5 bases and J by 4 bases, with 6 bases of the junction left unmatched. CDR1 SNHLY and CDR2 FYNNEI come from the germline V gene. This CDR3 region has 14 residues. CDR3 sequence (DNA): TGTGCCAGCAGTAAGGACAGGGTGGGCACTGAAGCTTTCTTT. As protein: CASSKDRVGTEAFF.

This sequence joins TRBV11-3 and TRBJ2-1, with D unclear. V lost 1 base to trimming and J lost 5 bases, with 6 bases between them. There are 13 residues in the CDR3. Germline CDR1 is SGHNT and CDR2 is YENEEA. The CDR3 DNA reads TGTGCCAGCAGCTTAGGCAGAAACAATGAGCAGTTCTTC. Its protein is CASSLGRNNEQFF.

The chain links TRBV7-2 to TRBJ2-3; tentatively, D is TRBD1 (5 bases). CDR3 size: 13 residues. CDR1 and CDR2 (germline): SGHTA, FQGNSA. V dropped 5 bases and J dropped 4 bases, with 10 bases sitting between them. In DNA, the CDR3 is TGTGCCAGCAGCCCCCCAGGGTCAGATACGCAGTATTTT. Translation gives CASSPPGSDTQYF.

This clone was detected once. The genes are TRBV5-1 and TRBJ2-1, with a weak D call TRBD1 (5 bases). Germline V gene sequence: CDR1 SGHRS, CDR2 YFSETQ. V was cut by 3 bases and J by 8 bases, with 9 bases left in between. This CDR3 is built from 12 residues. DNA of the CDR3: TGCGCCAGCAGCTCGAAAGGGGATGAGCAGTTCTTC. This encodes CASSSKGDEQFF.

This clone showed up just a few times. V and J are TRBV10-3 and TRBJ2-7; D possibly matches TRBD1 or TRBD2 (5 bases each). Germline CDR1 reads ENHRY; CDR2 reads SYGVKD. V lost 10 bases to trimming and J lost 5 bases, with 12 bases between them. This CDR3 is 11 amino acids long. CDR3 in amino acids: CATSGTHEQYF. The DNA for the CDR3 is TGTGCCACCTCGGGGACGCACGAGCAGTACTTC.

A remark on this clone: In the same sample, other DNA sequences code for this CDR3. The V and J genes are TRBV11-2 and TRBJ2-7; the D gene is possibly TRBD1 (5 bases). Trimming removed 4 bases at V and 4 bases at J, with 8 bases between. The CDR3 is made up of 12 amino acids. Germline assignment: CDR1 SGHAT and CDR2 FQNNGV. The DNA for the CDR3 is TGTGCCAGCAGCTCCCAGGGTTACGAGCAGTACTTC. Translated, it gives CASSSQGYEQYF.

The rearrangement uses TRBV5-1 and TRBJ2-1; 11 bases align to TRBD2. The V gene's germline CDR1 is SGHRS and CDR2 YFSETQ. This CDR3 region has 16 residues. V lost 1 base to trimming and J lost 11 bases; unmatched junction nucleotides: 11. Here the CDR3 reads CASSLITSGRLGQQFF. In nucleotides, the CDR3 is TGCGCCAGCAGCTTGATCACTAGCGGGAGACTCGGGCAGCAGTTCTTC.

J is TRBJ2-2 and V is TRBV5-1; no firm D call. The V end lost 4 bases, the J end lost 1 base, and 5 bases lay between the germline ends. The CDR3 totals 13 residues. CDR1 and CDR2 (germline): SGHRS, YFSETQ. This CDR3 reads CASSVRNTGELFF. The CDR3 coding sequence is TGCGCCAGCAGCGTGCGGAACACCGGGGAGCTGTTTTTT.

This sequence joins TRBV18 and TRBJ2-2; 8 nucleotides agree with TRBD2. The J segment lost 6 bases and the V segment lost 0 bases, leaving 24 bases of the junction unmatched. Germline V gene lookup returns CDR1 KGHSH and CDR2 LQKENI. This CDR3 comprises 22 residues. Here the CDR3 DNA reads TGTGCCAGCTCACCACCGGTACTAAGCGGACTAGCTTTCGGACCCCGACCCGGGGAGCTGTTTTTT. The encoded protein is CASSPPVLSGLAFGPRPGELFF.

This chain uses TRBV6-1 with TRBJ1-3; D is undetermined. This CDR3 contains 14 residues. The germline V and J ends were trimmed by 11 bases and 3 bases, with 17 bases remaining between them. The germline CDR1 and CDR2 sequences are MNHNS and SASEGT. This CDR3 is CAGSLGNSGNTIYF. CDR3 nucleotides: TGTGCCGGTTCGTTGGGGAATAGTGGAAACACCATATATTTT.

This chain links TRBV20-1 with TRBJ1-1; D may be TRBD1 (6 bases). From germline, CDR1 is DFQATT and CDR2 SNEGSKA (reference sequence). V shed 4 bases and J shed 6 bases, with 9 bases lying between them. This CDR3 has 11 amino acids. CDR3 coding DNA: TGCAGTGCTAACAGGGTGGCTGAAGCTTTCTTT. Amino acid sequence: CSANRVAEAFF.

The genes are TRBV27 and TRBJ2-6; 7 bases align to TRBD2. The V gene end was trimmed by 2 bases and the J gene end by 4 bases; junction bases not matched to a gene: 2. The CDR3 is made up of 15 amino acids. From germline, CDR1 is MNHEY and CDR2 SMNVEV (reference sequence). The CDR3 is CASSLREVGANVLTF. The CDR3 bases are TGTGCCAGCAGTTTACGGGAGGTCGGGGCCAACGTCCTGACTTTC.

The CDR3 sequence: CATSSLQGGENIQYF. CDR3 DNA: TGTGCCACCAGTTCCCTACAGGGAGGGGAAAACATTCAGTACTTC. This rearrangement joins TRBV15 to TRBJ2-4; a weak D match, TRBD2 (7 bases). Trimming removed 6 bases at V and 5 bases at J, with 17 bases between. Germline loops: CDR1 LNHNV, CDR2 YYDKDF (reference sequence). The CDR3 is made up of 15 amino acids.

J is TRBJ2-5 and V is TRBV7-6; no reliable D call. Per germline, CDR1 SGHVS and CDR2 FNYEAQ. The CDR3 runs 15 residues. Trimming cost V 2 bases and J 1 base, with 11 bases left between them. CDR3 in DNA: TGTGCCAGCAGCTTAAGTGTGAGAGGCCAAGAGACCCAGTACTTC. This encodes CASSLSVRGQETQYF.

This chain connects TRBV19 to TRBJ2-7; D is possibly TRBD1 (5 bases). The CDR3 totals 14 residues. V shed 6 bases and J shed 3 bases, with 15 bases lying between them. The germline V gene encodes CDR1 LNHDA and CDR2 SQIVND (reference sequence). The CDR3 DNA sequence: TGTGCCAGTAGAAATTTTATAGGGGACTACGAGCAGTACTTC. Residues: CASRNFIGDYEQYF. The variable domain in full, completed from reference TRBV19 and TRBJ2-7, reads DGGITQSPKYLFRKEGQNVTLSCEQNLNHDAMYWYRQDPGQGLRLIYYSQIVNDFQKGDIAEGYSVSREKKESFPLTVTSAQKNPTAFYLCASRNFIGDYEQYFGPGTRLTVT.

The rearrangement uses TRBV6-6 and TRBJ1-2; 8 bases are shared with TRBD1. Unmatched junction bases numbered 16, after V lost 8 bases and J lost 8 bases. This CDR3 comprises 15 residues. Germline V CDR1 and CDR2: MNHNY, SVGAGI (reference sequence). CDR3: CASADRGARGGGYTF. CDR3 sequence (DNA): TGTGCCAGCGCCGACAGGGGAGCAAGAGGAGGAGGCTACACCTTC.